This T cell receptor (beta chain) was documented in a study of long-term antiretroviral therapy in people with HIV. The CDR3 length is 17 residues. V shed 5 bases, J shed 1 base, and the junction held 9 bases outside the gene matches. Germline V gene sequence: CDR1 SGHTA, CDR2 FQGNSA. This clone was observed once. They ran version v3.0 of the immunoSEQ assay at survey level. TCRdb's copy holds only in-frame clones and misses some; the assay was immunoSEQ multiplex PCR. The table lists 10,000 to 15,000 clones, roughly four fifths of them singletons, with around 21% in the top ten. The sample here was unsorted PBMCs, taken 0.5 years before starting antiretroviral therapy. The gene calls are TRBV7-2 and TRBJ2-5; TRBD2 agrees at 11 bases. The source of this sequence is a woman aged 40 to 49 with HIV. The CDR3 coding sequence is TGTGCCAGCAGCGTAAGACTAGCGGGGTCGTTCCAAGAGACCCAGTACTTC. Its translation is CASSVRLAGSFQETQYF.